This T cell receptor (beta chain) was captured by sequencing in a study of cytomegalovirus exposure and HLA in healthy donors. The table came from immunoSEQ multiplex PCR; TCRdb's copy has only in-frame clones and leaves some out. The data contain 100,000 to 150,000 clones, 85% to 90% of them seen just once; the ten biggest clones take up 1.9%. The source material was PBMCs. This TCR came from a woman between 18 and 29 years old in good health and CMV-seronegative.

The CDR3 DNA reads TGTGCCAGCAGCTTGGGACAGGGGGCCTACGAGCAGTACTTC. Protein product: CASSLGQGAYEQYF. The chain couples TRBV5-8 to TRBJ2-7; 9 nucleotides match TRBD1. This CDR3 is built from 14 residues. Germline V lookup: CDR1 SGHTS, CDR2 YDEGEE. V dropped 0 bases and J dropped 2; count of bases not matched to a gene: 0.